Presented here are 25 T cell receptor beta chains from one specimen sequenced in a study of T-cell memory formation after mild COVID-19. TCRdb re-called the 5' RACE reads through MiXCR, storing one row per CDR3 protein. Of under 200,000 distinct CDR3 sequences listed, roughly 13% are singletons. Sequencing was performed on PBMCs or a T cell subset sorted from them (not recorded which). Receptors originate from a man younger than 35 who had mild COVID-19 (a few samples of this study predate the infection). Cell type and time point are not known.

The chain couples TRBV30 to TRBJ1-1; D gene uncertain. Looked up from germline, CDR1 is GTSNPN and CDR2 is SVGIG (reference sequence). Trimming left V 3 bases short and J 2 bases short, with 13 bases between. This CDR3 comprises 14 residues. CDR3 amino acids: CAWSPRGRNTEAFF. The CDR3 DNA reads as TGTGCCTGGAGCCCCCGGGGTCGCAACACTGAAGCTTTCTTT.

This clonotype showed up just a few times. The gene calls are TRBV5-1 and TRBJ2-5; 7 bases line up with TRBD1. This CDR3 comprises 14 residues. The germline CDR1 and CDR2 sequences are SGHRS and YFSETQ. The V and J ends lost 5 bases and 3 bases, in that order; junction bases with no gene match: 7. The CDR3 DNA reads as TGCGCCAGCAGTACAGGGACAGTAAAAGAGACCCAGTACTTC. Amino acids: CASSTGTVKETQYF.

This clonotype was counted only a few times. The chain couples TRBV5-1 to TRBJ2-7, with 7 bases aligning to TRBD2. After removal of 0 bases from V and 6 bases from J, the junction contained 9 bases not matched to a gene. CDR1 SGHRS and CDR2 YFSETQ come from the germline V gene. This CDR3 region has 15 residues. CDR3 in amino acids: CASSLGLAGFSEQYF. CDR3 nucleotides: TGCGCCAGCAGCTTGGGACTAGCTGGATTTTCCGAGCAGTACTTC. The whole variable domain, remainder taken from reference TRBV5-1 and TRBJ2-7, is KAGVTQTPRYLIKTRGQQVTLSCSPISGHRSVSWYQQTPGQGLQFLFEYFSETQRNKGNFPGRFSGRQFSNSRSEMNVSTLELGDSALYLCASSLGLAGFSEQYFGPGTRLTVT.

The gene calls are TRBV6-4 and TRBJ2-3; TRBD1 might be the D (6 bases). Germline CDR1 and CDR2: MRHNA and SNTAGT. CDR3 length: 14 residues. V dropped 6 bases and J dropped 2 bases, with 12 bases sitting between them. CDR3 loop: CASRDRTVTDTQYF. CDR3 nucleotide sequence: TGTGCCAGCAGGGACAGAACAGTCACAGATACGCAGTATTTT.

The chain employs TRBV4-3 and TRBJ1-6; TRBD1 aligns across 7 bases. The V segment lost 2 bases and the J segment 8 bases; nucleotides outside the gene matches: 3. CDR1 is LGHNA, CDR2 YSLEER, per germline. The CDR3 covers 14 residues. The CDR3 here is CASSQFTGDSPLHF. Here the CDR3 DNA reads TGCGCCAGCAGCCAATTTACAGGGGATTCACCCCTCCACTTT.

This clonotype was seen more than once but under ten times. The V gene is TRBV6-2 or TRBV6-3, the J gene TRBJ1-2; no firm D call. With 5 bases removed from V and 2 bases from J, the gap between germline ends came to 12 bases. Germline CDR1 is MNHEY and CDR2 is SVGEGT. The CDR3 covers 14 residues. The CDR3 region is CASSQRLLNYGYTF. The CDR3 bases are TGTGCCAGCAGTCAGCGACTGTTGAACTATGGCTACACCTTC.

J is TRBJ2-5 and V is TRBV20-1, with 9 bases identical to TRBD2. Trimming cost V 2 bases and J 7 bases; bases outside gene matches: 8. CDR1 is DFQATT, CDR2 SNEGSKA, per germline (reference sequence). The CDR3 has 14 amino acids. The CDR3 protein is CSARHAGGDWTQYF. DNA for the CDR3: TGCAGTGCTAGACATGCGGGGGGGGATTGGACCCAGTACTTC.

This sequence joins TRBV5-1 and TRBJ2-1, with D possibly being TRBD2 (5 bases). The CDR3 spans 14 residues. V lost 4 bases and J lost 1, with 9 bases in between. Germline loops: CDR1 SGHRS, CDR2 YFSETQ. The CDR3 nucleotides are TGCGCCAGCAGCGCGGACTTGTCCTACAATGAGCAGTTCTTC. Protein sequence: CASSADLSYNEQFF.

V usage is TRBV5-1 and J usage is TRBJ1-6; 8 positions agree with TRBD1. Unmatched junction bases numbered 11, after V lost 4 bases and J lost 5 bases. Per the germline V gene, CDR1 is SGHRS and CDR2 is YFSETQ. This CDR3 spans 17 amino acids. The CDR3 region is CASSVVLTGEHNSPLHF. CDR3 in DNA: TGCGCCAGCAGCGTAGTACTGACAGGGGAACATAATTCACCCCTCCACTTT. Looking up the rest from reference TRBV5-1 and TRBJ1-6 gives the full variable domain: KAGVTQTPRYLIKTRGQQVTLSCSPISGHRSVSWYQQTPGQGLQFLFEYFSETQRNKGNFPGRFSGRQFSNSRSEMNVSTLELGDSALYLCASSVVLTGEHNSPLHFGNGTRLTVT.

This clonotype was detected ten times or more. CDR3: CSARDSRQGAGELFF. Written as DNA, the CDR3 is TGCAGTGCTAGAGATTCTAGGCAGGGAGCCGGGGAGCTGTTTTTT. The chain couples TRBV20-1 to TRBJ2-2; the D gene could be TRBD1 or TRBD2 (5 bases each). Trimming stripped 0 bases from V and 6 bases from J, with 14 bases between. Per germline, CDR1 DFQATT and CDR2 SNEGSKA (reference sequence). The CDR3 contains 15 residues.

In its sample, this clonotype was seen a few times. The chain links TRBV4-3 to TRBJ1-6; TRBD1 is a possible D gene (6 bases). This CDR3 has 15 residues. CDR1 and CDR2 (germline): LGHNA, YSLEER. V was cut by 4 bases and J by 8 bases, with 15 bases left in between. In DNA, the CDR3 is TGCGCCAGCAGCCTCCTACAGGGTAGGGATTCACCCCTCCACTTT. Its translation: CASSLLQGRDSPLHF.

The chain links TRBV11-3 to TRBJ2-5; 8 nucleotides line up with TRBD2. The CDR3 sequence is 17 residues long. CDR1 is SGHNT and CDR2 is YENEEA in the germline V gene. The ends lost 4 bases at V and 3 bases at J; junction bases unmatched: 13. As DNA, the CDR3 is TGTGCCAGCAGCTCCCGGCCTACGGGACTAGGGGAAGAGACCCAGTACTTC. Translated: CASSSRPTGLGEETQYF.

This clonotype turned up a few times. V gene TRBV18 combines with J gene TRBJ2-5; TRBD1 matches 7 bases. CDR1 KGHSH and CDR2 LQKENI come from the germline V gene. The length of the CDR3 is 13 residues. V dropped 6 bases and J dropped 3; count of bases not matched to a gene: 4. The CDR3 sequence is CASSFGQEETQYF. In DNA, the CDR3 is TGTGCCAGCTCCTTCGGACAGGAAGAGACCCAGTACTTC. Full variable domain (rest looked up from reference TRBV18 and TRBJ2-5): NAGVMQNPRHLVRRRGQEARLRCSPMKGHSHVYWYRQLPEEGLKFMVYLQKENIIDESGMPKERFSAEFPKEGPSILRIQQVVRGDSAAYFCASSFGQEETQYFGPGTRLLVL.

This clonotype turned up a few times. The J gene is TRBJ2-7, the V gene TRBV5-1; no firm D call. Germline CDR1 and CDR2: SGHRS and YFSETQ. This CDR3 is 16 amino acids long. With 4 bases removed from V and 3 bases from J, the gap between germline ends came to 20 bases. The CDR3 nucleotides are TGCGCCAGCAGCCCTTCCACCCGTTCCCCGATCTACGAGCAGTACTTC. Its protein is CASSPSTRSPIYEQYF.

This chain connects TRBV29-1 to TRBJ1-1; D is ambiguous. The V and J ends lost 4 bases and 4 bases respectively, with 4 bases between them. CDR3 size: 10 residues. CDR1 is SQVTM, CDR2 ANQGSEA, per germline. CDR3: CSVVGTEAFF. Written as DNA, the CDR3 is TGCAGCGTTGTGGGCACTGAAGCTTTCTTT.

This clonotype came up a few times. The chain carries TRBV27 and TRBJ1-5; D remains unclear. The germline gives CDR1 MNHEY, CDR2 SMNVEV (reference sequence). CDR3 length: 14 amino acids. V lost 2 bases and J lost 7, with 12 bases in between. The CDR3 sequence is CASSLEARGQPQHF. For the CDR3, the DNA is TGTGCCAGCAGTTTAGAGGCACGGGGACAGCCCCAGCATTTT.

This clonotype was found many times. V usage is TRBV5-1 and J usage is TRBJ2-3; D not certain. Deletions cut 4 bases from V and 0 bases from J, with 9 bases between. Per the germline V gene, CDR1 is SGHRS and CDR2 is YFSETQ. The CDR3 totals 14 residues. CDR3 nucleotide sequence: TGCGCCAGCAGCCCTAGACTGAGCACAGATACGCAGTATTTT. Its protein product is CASSPRLSTDTQYF.

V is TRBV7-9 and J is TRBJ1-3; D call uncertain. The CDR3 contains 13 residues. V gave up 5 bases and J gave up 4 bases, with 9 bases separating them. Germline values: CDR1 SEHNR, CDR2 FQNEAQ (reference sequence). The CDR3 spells CASSEGLGNTIYF. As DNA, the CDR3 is TGTGCCAGCAGCGAAGGATTGGGAAACACCATATATTTT.

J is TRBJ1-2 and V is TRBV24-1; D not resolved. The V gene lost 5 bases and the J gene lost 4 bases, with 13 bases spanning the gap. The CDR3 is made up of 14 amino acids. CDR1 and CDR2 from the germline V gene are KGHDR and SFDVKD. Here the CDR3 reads CATSGNLGGYGYTF. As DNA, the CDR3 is TGTGCCACCAGTGGGAACCTAGGTGGCTATGGCTACACCTTC.

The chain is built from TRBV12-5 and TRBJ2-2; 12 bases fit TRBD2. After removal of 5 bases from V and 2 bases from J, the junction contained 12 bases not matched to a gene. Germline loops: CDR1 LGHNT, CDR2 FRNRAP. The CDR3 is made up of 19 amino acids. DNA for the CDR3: TGTGCTAGTGGTCCATCTTCGACTAGCGGGGGTGCTAACACCGGGGAGCTGTTTTTT. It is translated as CASGPSSTSGGANTGELFF.

The CDR3 sequence: CASSSPGGRNQPQHF. DNA for the CDR3: TGTGCCAGCAGTTCCCCAGGTGGGCGGAATCAGCCCCAGCATTTT. The chain is built from TRBV6-5 and TRBJ1-5; D not certain. Trimming removed 4 bases at V and 4 bases at J, with 14 bases between. The CDR3 has 15 amino acids. CDR1 MNHEY and CDR2 SVGAGI come from the germline V gene.

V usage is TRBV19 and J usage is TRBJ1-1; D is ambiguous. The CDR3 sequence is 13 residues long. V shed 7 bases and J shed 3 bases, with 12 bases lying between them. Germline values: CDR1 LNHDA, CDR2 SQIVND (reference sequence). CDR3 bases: TGTGCCAGTACCATACGGGGAGACACTGAAGCTTTCTTT. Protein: CASTIRGDTEAFF.

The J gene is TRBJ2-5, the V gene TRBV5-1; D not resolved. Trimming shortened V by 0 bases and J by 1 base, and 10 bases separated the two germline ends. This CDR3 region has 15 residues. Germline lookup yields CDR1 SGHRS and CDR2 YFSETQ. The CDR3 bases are TGCGCCAGCAGCTTGGGCGACGCTGGCCAAGAGACCCAGTACTTC. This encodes CASSLGDAGQETQYF.

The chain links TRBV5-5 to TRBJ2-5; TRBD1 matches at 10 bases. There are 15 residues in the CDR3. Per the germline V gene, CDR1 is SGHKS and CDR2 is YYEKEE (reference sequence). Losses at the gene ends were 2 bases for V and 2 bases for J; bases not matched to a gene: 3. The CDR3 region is CASSLMGQGQETQYF. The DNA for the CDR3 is TGTGCCAGCAGCTTAATGGGACAGGGGCAAGAGACCCAGTACTTC.

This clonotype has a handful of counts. Here the CDR3 DNA reads TGCGCCAGCTCGTTGGGTGTCGGCGCTGAAGCTTTCTTT. This sequence encodes CASSLGVGAEAFF. The gene calls are TRBV4-3 and TRBJ1-1; D ambiguous. With 8 bases removed from V and 6 bases from J, the gap between germline ends came to 16 bases. This CDR3 contains 13 residues. Germline V gives CDR1 LGHNA, CDR2 YSLEER.